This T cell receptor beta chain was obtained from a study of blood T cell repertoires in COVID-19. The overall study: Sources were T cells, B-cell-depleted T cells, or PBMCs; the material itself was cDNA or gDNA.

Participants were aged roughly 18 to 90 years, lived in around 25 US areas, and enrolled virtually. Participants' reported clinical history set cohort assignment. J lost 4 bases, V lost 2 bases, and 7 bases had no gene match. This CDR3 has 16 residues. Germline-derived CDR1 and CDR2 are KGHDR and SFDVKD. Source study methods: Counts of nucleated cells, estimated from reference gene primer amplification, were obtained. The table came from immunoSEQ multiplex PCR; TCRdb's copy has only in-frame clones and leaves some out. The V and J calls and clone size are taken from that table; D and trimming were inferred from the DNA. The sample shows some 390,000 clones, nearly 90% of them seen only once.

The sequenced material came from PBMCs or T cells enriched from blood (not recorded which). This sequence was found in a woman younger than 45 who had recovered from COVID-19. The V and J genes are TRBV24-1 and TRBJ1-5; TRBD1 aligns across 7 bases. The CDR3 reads CATSDWGTDFNQPQHF. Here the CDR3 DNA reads TGTGCCACCAGTGATTGGGGGACAGATTTTAATCAGCCCCAGCATTTT.